This T cell receptor beta chain was obtained from a study of blood T cell repertoires in COVID-19. Study-wide background: Spain, Italy and the United States supplied samples that represented acute and convalescent COVID-19. Sample material is recorded as cDNA or gDNA derived from T cells, B-cell-depleted T cells, or PBMCs.

Germline V gene lookup returns CDR1 MDHEN and CDR2 SYDVKM. The CDR3 is 16 residues long. Deletions cut 4 bases from V and 2 bases from J, with 15 bases between. The Seattle patients, enrolled during active infection, were followed longitudinally. In the original workflow: Quantification of nucleated cells was approximated via reference gene primer amplification. Sequenced by immunoSEQ multiplex PCR; TCRdb stores in-frame clones only, minus some. The D gene and trimming were derived from the DNA, and the V and J assignments and clone size from that table. The sample has approximately 200,000 clones, approximately 80% seen once.

The TCR originated in a woman older than 75 with COVID-19, enrolled during active disease. The V and J genes are TRBV28 and TRBJ2-1; possible D gene TRBD2, 7 bases. Source material: peripheral blood. CDR3 sequence (DNA): TGTGCCAGCAGTTATGGGGGGGCAGGTCCCTACAATGAGCAGTTCTTC. It codes for CASSYGGAGPYNEQFF.